A single sample gave rise to the 10 T cell receptor beta chains below, sequenced in a study of cytomegalovirus exposure and HLA in healthy donors. Some clones are missing from TCRdb's copy, which holds only in-frame ones; the method was immunoSEQ multiplex PCR. The sample includes about 280,000 clones, roughly 90% of them seen just once. Sequenced material: PBMCs. The origin of the receptors is a woman aged 18-29 years in good health and CMV-seronegative.

The sample holds one count of this clone. Its ends do not fully match the called genes, so a read error is possible. The CDR3 loop reads CASGLGRGPNQPQHF. The CDR3 nucleotides are TGTGCCAGCGGTTTGGGGCGGGGGCCTAATCAGCCCCAGCATTTT. The rearrangement joins TRBV27 to TRBJ1-5, with D possibly being TRBD1 (6 bases). In germline, CDR1 is MNHEY, CDR2 SMNVEV (reference sequence). This CDR3 is built from 15 residues.

CDR3 DNA: TGTGCCAGCAGCGAGGGACAGCGGGTCCCCTCGAAGTACTTC. This translates into CASSEGQRVPSKYF. The chain joins TRBV11-3 to TRBJ2-7; possibly TRBD1 for D (7 bases). The CDR3 contains 14 residues. Trimming stripped 5 bases from V and 11 bases from J, with 22 bases between. In germline, CDR1 is SGHNT, CDR2 YENEEA.

This sequence joins TRBV5-1 and TRBJ1-2, with 8 bases identical to TRBD1. CDR3 length equals 16 residues. Germline CDR1 reads SGHRS; CDR2 reads YFSETQ. J lost 6 bases, V lost 4 bases, and 14 bases had no gene match. CDR3 DNA sequence: TGCGCCAGCAGCCCCCTTGGGGCAGGGGGCGCCGATGGCTACACCTTC. Its protein product is CASSPLGAGGADGYTF.

This clone was counted once. This sequence joins TRBV28 and TRBJ2-3; weak D call: TRBD2 (5 bases). CDR1 is MDHEN and CDR2 is SYDVKM in the germline V gene. CDR3 size: 15 residues. Trimming left V 2 bases short and J 2 bases short, with 11 bases between. The CDR3 here is CASSLKGSFTDTQYF. The CDR3 DNA follows: TGTGCCAGCAGTTTAAAAGGGAGTTTCACAGATACGCAGTATTTT.

The chain employs TRBV7-2 and TRBJ2-1; D not resolved. Germline assignment: CDR1 SGHTA and CDR2 FQGNSA. The V end lost 1 base, the J end lost 12 bases, and 7 bases lay between the germline ends. This CDR3 has 11 amino acids. CDR3 nucleotide sequence: TGTGCCAGCAGCTTAGACGCAGGGCAGTTCTTC. It translates to CASSLDAGQFF.

The chain uses TRBV27 and TRBJ1-5, with D possibly TRBD1 on 6 matching bases. V lost 2 bases and J lost 3, with 11 bases in between. The CDR3 has 15 amino acids. Germline V CDR1 and CDR2: MNHEY, SMNVEV (reference sequence). CDR3 nucleotide sequence: TGTGCCAGCAGTTTAACCGGACAGTACAATCAGCCCCAGCATTTT. Encoded protein: CASSLTGQYNQPQHF.

The CDR3 is CASSRRVATEAFF. The CDR3, as DNA: TGTGCCAGCAGCCGGAGGGTGGCCACTGAAGCTTTCTTT. The chain carries TRBV13 and TRBJ1-1; no firm D call. The V end lost 5 bases, the J end lost 4 bases, and 11 bases lay between the germline ends. The length of the CDR3 is 13 residues. Germline V gives CDR1 PRHDT, CDR2 FYEKMQ (reference sequence). Combining the CDR3 with reference TRBV13 and TRBJ1-1 gives the whole variable domain AAGVIQSPRHLIKEKRETATLKCYPIPRHDTVYWYQQGPGQDPQFLISFYEKMQSDKGSIPDRFSAQQFSDYHSELNMSSLELGDSALYFCASSRRVATEAFFGQGTRLTVV.

V is TRBV6-1 and J is TRBJ2-7; 9 positions agree with TRBD1. The CDR3 extends over 13 amino acids. Germline lookup yields CDR1 MNHNS and CDR2 SASEGT. V shed 6 bases, J shed 4 bases, and the junction held 4 bases outside the gene matches. The CDR3 region is CASSGTGIYEQYF. The DNA of the CDR3 is TGTGCCAGCAGCGGGACAGGGATATACGAGCAGTACTTC.

This rearrangement joins TRBV19 to TRBJ1-2; tentative D call: TRBD1 (6 bases). Per the germline V gene, CDR1 is LNHDA and CDR2 is SQIVND (reference sequence). Trimming removed 1 base at V and 1 base at J, with 16 bases between. The CDR3 loop spans 17 amino acids. The DNA for the CDR3 is TGTGCCAGTAGTATAGTAGGGGGAGACGTTCTTAACTATGGCTACACCTTC. Protein sequence: CASSIVGGDVLNYGYTF.

The chain combines TRBV18 with TRBJ2-5; 7 nucleotides align to TRBD2. Unmatched junction bases numbered 5, after V lost 4 bases and J lost 0 bases. The germline gives CDR1 KGHSH, CDR2 LQKENI. The CDR3 loop spans 15 amino acids. The CDR3 is CASSLAGTNQETQYF. DNA of the CDR3: TGTGCCAGCTCACTAGCCGGGACTAACCAAGAGACCCAGTACTTC.